This T cell receptor (beta chain) was sequenced during a study of post-analysis software for immune sequencing data. The authors incorporated unique molecular identifiers into the TCR beta cDNA libraries. MiXCR was run by TCRdb on the PCR reads, yielding one entry per CDR3 protein. Here the sample spans more than 450,000 distinct CDR3 sequences, under 40% being singletons. A word on this clonotype: What it binds is not known.

This CDR3 spans 16 amino acids. Germline V gene data show CDR1 as DFQATT and CDR2 as SNEGSKA (reference sequence). V was trimmed by 6 bases and J by 0 bases, leaving 20 bases between them. Broader study findings: Compared with controls, patients had more of about 5 TRBV segments, including TRBV5-6, TRBV5-1 and TRBV20-1. Controls had significantly higher normalized Chao1 diversity than multiple sclerosis patients.

V is TRBV20-1 and J is TRBJ1-1; tentatively, D is TRBD1 (6 bases). The TCR comes from a girl younger than 18 with multiple sclerosis. Sequencing was done on a sample of blood. The CDR3 DNA is TGCAGTGCGGCTACGCAGCGGGGGCTGATGAACACTGAAGCTTTCTTT. Amino acid sequence: CSAATQRGLMNTEAFF.